These T cell receptor beta chains were read from a single sample in a study of CD8+ T cells in alopecia areata. Profiled with immunoSEQ multiplex PCR; TCRdb holds only in-frame clones, not every one. The sample lists roughly 150,000 clones, roughly 50% occurring once. Sequenced: CD4+ T cells sorted from blood. The receptors come from a human donor in good health. Both conserved end residues are part of each CDR3. Fields, in order: clone size, V gene, J gene, D gene, CDR3 DNA, CDR3 protein. D genes are given only for firm matches. Clone size is given for some rows only: seen once, a few or many times, or a class if the clone is expanded.

few	TRBV28	TRBJ2-2	.	TGTGCCAGCAGTCCCCTGGCAGGTGCGAACACCGGGGAGCTGTTTTTT	CASSPLAGANTGELFF
.	TRBV28	TRBJ2-3	TRBD2	TGTGCCAGCAGCTCCCCCCATAGCGGGAGGAGGGGTACGCAGTATTTT	CASSSPHSGRRGTQYF
.	TRBV27	TRBJ1-1	.	TGTGCCAGCAGTTCATCGACGACGATGAGCTTCTTT	CASSSSTTMSFF
few	TRBV7-9	TRBJ2-5	TRBD1	TGTGCCAGCAGCTTAGCTCAGGGGGCTGAGACCCAGTACTTC	CASSLAQGAETQYF
few	TRBV19	TRBJ1-5	TRBD1	TGTGCCAGTAGTACCGGGACAGCTCATAGCAATCAGCCCCAGCATTTT	CASSTGTAHSNQPQHF
few	TRBV29-1	TRBJ2-7	.	TGCAGCGTCCAAGAACGGGGCGAGCAGTACTTC	CSVQERGEQYF
.	TRBV27	TRBJ2-7	TRBD1	TGTGCCAGCAGTTCCACAGGGGGCGAGCAGTACTTC	CASSSTGGEQYF
.	TRBV27	TRBJ2-1	TRBD2	TGTGCCAGCAGTTTATACGGCGGGAGGGGCCGCAATGAGCAGTTCTTC	CASSLYGGRGRNEQFF
.	TRBV7-3	TRBJ2-6	.	TGTGCCAGCAGCTTACTTTCGGGGGTCCCTGGGGCCAACGTCCTGACTTTC	CASSLLSGVPGANVLTF
few	TRBV29-1	TRBJ2-2	.	TGCAGCGGGGGCCCAGGGGCGAACACCGGGGAGCTGTTTTTT	CSGGPGANTGELFF
.	TRBV18	TRBJ2-3	.	TGTGCCAGCTCACCGGGGGTGGCTAGCACAGATACGCAGTATTTT	CASSPGVASTDTQYF
.	TRBV29-1	TRBJ1-1	.	TGCAGCGCCAAGACGGCTATGAACACTGAAGCTTTCTTT	CSAKTAMNTEAFF
.	TRBV25-1	TRBJ1-5	.	TGTGCCAGCAGTGCAGGGACCCAGCCCCAGCATTTT	CASSAGTQPQHF
.	TRBV5-6	TRBJ1-5	.	TGTGCCAGCAGCTTGTACGGGCCGGATCAGCCCCAGCATTTT	CASSLYGPDQPQHF
.	TRBV7-6	TRBJ1-2	.	TGTGCCAGCAGCCCGGACGGGGGACATAACTATGGCTACACCTTC	CASSPDGGHNYGYTF
few	TRBV27	TRBJ1-2	TRBD1	TGTGCCAGCAGCCACAGGGACAGGGGCTATGGCTACACCTTC	CASSHRDRGYGYTF
.	TRBV25-1	TRBJ1-1	TRBD1	TGTGCCAGCAGTGCACGGACAGGGGTCACTGAAGCTTTCTTT	CASSARTGVTEAFF
.	TRBV11-1	TRBJ2-3	.	TGTGCCAGCACCAGCAGTGGGAGTGATACGCAGTATTTT	CASTSSGSDTQYF
.	TRBV25-1	TRBJ1-1	.	TGTGCCAGCTGCGCCCCGGGACTGGGGACTGAAGCTTTCTTT	CASCAPGLGTEAFF
once	TRBV7-8	TRBJ2-7	.	TGTGCCAGCAGCTTACGGGGGCGTTCGGGGGCTTTGTCCTACGAGCAGTACTTC	CASSLRGRSGALSYEQYF
.	TRBV4-1	TRBJ2-7	.	TGCGCCAGCAGCCGGGCATATGTGGGGTTCGAGCAGTACTTC	CASSRAYVGFEQYF
.	TRBV10-3	TRBJ2-3	TRBD2	TGTGCCATCGGAGCGGGAGGACGAGATACGCAGTATTTT	CAIGAGGRDTQYF
.	TRBV28	TRBJ2-1	TRBD2	TGTGCCAGCAGTTTTAGCGGGAGGTTCTACAATGAGCAGTTCTTC	CASSFSGRFYNEQFF
.	TRBV14	TRBJ1-1	.	TGTGCCAGCAGCCAAGTGACTGAAGCTTTCTTT	CASSQVTEAFF
few	TRBV29-1	TRBJ2-4	.	TGCAGCGTTGGAACTAGGGGGGACGGGGCCATTCAGTACTTC	CSVGTRGDGAIQYF
.	TRBV28	TRBJ2-7	.	TGTGCCAGCAGTTCCCCCACCAGTAGGGGAGCCTACGAGCAGTACTTC	CASSSPTSRGAYEQYF
once	TRBV6-6	TRBJ1-5	.	TGTGCCAGCAGTCCCTCCAGTTATCAGCCCCAGCATTTT	CASSPSSYQPQHF
few	TRBV2	TRBJ2-4	.	TGTGCCAGCAGTGACCCACGAACCAAAAACATTCAGTACTTC	CASSDPRTKNIQYF
.	TRBV29-1	TRBJ2-7	.	TGCAGCGTTGTTTCGGGACTTTACGAGCAGTACTTC	CSVVSGLYEQYF
.	TRBV4-2	TRBJ2-7	.	TGTGCCAGCAGCCAAGAGCCGTCGAGCTCCTACGAGCAGTACTTC	CASSQEPSSSYEQYF
few	TRBV29-1	TRBJ2-7	TRBD2	TGCAGCGTGGTAGAAAGGACTAGCGGGAGCTCCTACGAGCAGTACTTC	CSVVERTSGSSYEQYF
.	TRBV30	TRBJ1-1	.	TGTGCCTGGAGTGTATTCGCTGAAGCTTTCTTT	CAWSVFAEAFF
.	TRBV7-8	TRBJ1-4	.	TGTGCCAGCAGCTTATTGGGAGTGGATGAAAAACTGTTTTTT	CASSLLGVDEKLFF
.	TRBV29-1	TRBJ2-5	TRBD1	TGCAGCGTGGAGGGTACCGGGACAGGGGGAGAGACCCAGTACTTC	CSVEGTGTGGETQYF
few	TRBV6-5	TRBJ2-1	TRBD1	TGTGCCAGCAGTTACACTTCGACAGGGGGCAATGAGCAGTTCTTC	CASSYTSTGGNEQFF
.	TRBV30	TRBJ1-1	.	TGTGCCTGGAGTGTACGGTCCGGAGCTGAAGCTTTCTTT	CAWSVRSGAEAFF
many	TRBV2	TRBJ2-5	.	TGTGCCAGCAGTCACTGGGACTACCAAGAGACCCAGTACTTC	CASSHWDYQETQYF
few	TRBV19	TRBJ2-3	.	TGTGCCAGTAGTCCTCGAACAGATACGCAGTATTTT	CASSPRTDTQYF
.	TRBV15	TRBJ1-5	.	TGTGCCACCAGCAGAGTTGACCAGCCCCAGCATTTT	CATSRVDQPQHF
few	TRBV6-4	TRBJ2-6	.	TGTGCCAGCAGTGTAGGGACGGACAACGTCCTGACTTTC	CASSVGTDNVLTF
.	TRBV5-4	TRBJ2-7	TRBD2	TGTGCCAGCACCGCAGCGGGAAAGGGCGAGCAGTACTTC	CASTAAGKGEQYF
.	TRBV4-1	TRBJ1-1	.	TGCGCCAGCACCCAACTAAGTAACACTGAAGCTTTCTTT	CASTQLSNTEAFF
.	TRBV5-4	TRBJ1-1	.	TGTGCCAGCAGCTTGGCCGGGGGGCTGGGGACTGAAGCTTTCTTT	CASSLAGGLGTEAFF
.	TRBV30	TRBJ1-1	TRBD1	TGTGCCTGGTGGGGACAGGGGACGACGGCGAGCACTGAAGCTTTCTTT	CAWWGQGTTASTEAFF
.	TRBV10-3	TRBJ1-5	.	TGTGCCATCAGACAGGGAATTAATCAGCCCCAGCATTTT	CAIRQGINQPQHF
.	TRBV2	TRBJ2-2	.	TGTGCCAGCAGGGTCAGGGGCACGAACACCGGGGAGCTGTTTTTT	CASRVRGTNTGELFF